A single sample gave rise to the 11 T cell receptor beta chains below, sequenced in a study of control samples from healthy donors and cancer patients. Assay used: immunoSEQ multiplex PCR; TCRdb lists only in-frame clones, some missing. Among about 40,000 clones, 80% to 95% were seen once, and the ten largest hold approximately 3.9%. Sequencing input: blood. The receptor source for this set is a woman aged 45-60 years in good health.

V usage is TRBV12-3 or TRBV12-4 and J usage is TRBJ1-2, with unresolved D. With 5 bases removed from V and 0 bases from J, the gap between germline ends came to 4 bases. CDR3 length: 12 residues. CDR3 region: CASSISNYGYTF. The CDR3 DNA sequence: TGTGCCAGCAGTATTTCTAACTATGGCTACACCTTC.

CDR3 residues: CASSLRGSGEKLFF. The CDR3, as DNA: TGCGCCAGCAGCTTACGGGGCTCGGGGGAAAAACTGTTTTTT. The chain employs TRBV5-1 and TRBJ1-4, with D perhaps matching TRBD1 (5 bases). The germline gives CDR1 SGHRS, CDR2 YFSETQ. CDR3 length equals 14 residues. V shed 2 bases and J shed 8 bases, with 13 bases lying between them.

The rearrangement joins TRBV7-2 to TRBJ2-1; 7 bases are shared with TRBD1. The CDR3 sequence is 15 residues long. The V gene's germline CDR1 is SGHTA and CDR2 FQGNSA. Trimming removed 1 base from V and 5 bases from J; junction bases left unmatched: 5. The CDR3 sequence is CASSLGLGQNNEQFF. In DNA, the CDR3 is TGTGCCAGCAGCTTAGGGCTGGGACAGAACAATGAGCAGTTCTTC.

CDR3 nucleotide sequence: TGCGCCAGCAGCTTGGTTTCTCTACCAAATGAAAAACTGTTTTTT. This encodes CASSLVSLPNEKLFF. This rearrangement joins TRBV5-1 to TRBJ1-4; D remains ambiguous. With 0 bases removed from V and 5 bases from J, the gap between germline ends came to 11 bases. The germline CDR1 and CDR2 sequences are SGHRS and YFSETQ. This CDR3 region has 15 residues.

The chain joins TRBV28 to TRBJ2-7; D is unresolved. Trimming took 3 bases from V and 1 from J, leaving 7 bases between them. Germline-derived CDR1 and CDR2 are MDHEN and SYDVKM. The CDR3 extends over 13 amino acids. CDR3 protein: CASSFPGSYEQYF. CDR3 bases: TGTGCCAGCAGTTTCCCGGGTTCCTACGAGCAGTACTTC.

The chain joins TRBV7-7 to TRBJ2-1, with TRBD1 matching over 7 bases. This CDR3 has 13 residues. V lost 4 bases, J lost 6 bases, and 3 bases stayed unmatched. Germline CDR1 and CDR2: SSHAT and FNYEAQ (reference sequence). Written as DNA, the CDR3 is TGTGCCAGCAGCTCGGGACAGCTCAATGAGCAGTTCTTC. Translating gives CASSSGQLNEQFF.

The chain has TRBV5-1 and TRBJ2-7, with unresolved D. In germline, CDR1 is SGHRS, CDR2 YFSETQ. The CDR3 extends over 14 amino acids. V gave up 0 bases and J gave up 0 bases, with 7 bases separating them. The CDR3 loop is CASSLEWGSYEQYF. The CDR3 bases are TGCGCCAGCAGCTTGGAATGGGGCTCCTACGAGCAGTACTTC.

This chain connects TRBV27 to TRBJ2-1; no firm D call. The germline gives CDR1 MNHEY, CDR2 SMNVEV (reference sequence). Deletions cut 4 bases from V and 8 bases from J, with 15 bases between. The CDR3 loop spans 14 amino acids. The CDR3 protein is CASSSDSPRYEQFF. CDR3 in DNA: TGTGCCAGCAGTTCTGACTCCCCTAGGTATGAGCAGTTCTTC.

The V call is TRBV5-4, the J call TRBJ2-7, with unresolved D. CDR1 SGHNT and CDR2 YYREEE come from the germline V gene (reference sequence). The CDR3 has 14 residues. Between the trimmed V and J ends, which lost 0 bases and 0 bases, there was a span of 7 bases. The CDR3 DNA reads TGTGCCAGCAGCTTGGAGGGCACCTCCTACGAGCAGTACTTC. Protein: CASSLEGTSYEQYF.

The gene calls are TRBV27 and TRBJ2-7; possible D gene TRBD1, 5 bases. In germline, CDR1 is MNHEY, CDR2 SMNVEV (reference sequence). Trimming took off 0 bases at V and 3 bases at J, with 9 bases between the two ends. This CDR3 contains 14 residues. The CDR3 region is CASSLSAGNYEQYF. In DNA form, the CDR3 reads TGTGCCAGCAGTTTATCAGCAGGGAACTACGAGCAGTACTTC.

The rearrangement links TRBV3-1 (or the pseudogene TRBV3-2) to TRBJ1-2, with 11 bases identical to TRBD1. Germline values: CDR1 LGHDT, CDR2 YNNKEL (reference sequence). Unmatched junction bases numbered 1, after V lost 3 bases and J lost 4 bases. The CDR3 is made up of 14 amino acids. As DNA, the CDR3 is TGTGCCAGCAGCCAGGGGACAGGGGGCTATGGCTACACCTTC. Its translation: CASSQGTGGYGYTF.